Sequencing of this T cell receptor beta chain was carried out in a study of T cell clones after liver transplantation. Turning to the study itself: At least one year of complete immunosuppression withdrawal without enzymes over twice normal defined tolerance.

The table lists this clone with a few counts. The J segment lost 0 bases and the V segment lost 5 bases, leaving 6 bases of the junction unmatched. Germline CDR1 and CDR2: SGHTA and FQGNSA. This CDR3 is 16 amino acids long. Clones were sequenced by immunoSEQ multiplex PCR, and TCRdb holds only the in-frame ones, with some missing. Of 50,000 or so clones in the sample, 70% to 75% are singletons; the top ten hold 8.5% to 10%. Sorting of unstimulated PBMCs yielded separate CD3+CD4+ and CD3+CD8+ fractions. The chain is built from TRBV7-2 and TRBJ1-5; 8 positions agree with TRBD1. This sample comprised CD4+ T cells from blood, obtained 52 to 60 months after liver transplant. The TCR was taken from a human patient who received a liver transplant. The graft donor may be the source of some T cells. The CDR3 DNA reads TGTGCCAGCAGCCTGCAGGGGGCTTATAGCAATCAGCCCCAGCATTTT. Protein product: CASSLQGAYSNQPQHF. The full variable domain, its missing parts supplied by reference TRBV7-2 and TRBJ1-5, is GAGVSQSPSNKVTEKGKDVELRCDPISGHTALYWYRQSLGQGLEFLIYFQGNSAPDKSGLPSDRFSAERTGGSVSTLTIQRTQQEDSAVYLCASSLQGAYSNQPQHFGDGTRLSIL.